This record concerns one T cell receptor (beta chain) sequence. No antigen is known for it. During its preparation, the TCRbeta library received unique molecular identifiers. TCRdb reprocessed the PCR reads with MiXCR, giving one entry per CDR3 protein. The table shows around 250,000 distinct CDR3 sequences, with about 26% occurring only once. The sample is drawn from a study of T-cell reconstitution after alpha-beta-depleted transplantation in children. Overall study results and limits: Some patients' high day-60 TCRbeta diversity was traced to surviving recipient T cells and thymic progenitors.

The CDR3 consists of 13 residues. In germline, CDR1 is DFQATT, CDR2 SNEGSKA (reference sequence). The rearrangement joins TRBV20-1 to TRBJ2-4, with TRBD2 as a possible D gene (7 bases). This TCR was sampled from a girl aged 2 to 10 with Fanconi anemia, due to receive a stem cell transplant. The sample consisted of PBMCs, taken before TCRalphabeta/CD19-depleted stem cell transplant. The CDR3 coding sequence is TGCAGCCCCCTAAGGGGGGGCGAAAACATTCAGTACTTC. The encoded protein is CSPLRGGENIQYF.